The following is a T cell receptor (beta chain) sequence with its context. Antigen unknown. V lost 0 bases and J lost 1, with 5 bases in between. There are 15 residues in the CDR3. Germline loops: CDR1 SGHRS, CDR2 YFSETQ. Some clones are missing from TCRdb's copy, which holds only in-frame ones; the method was immunoSEQ multiplex PCR. The sample holds around 35,000 clones, 70% to 90% seen once. Every patient relapsed after autologous stem cell transplantation, and brentuximab vedotin exposure varied. The data derive from a study of PD-1 blockade in classical Hodgkin lymphoma. The study's findings and limits: The study found complete responders had baseline diversity similar to newly diagnosed patients.

This sequence was found in a human donor with classical Hodgkin lymphoma. This chain connects TRBV5-1 to TRBJ2-6, with D unclear. Sample: peripheral blood mononuclear cells (PBMCs), taken before the second cycle of nivolumab. Here the CDR3 DNA reads TGCGCCAGCAGCTTGGACCCTTCTGGGGCCAACGTCCTGACTTTC. Translation: CASSLDPSGANVLTF.